In its sample, the clone carrying this TCR beta chain was seen many times. TCRdb reprocessed the RACE reads via MiXCR and lists one record per CDR3 protein. This sample has some 110,000 distinct CDR3 sequences, with roughly 12% found just once. The source of the sample is a study of human T cells and chemical hapten exposure. Study summary: Sensitization involved placing 2% DPC onto an approximately 2 cm by approximately 2 cm region of upper inner arm skin.

Specified time point: patch test 3, about 24 weeks after DPC sensitization. Treatment of the sample: therapeutic diphenylcyclopropenone sensitization with weekly scalp DPC. Sequencing used whole blood, obtained in connection with sensitization to the hapten diphenylcyclopropenone (DPC). This clonotype was obtained from a woman in her forties or fifties with alopecia areata. Some clones in this sample may be carry-over from other donors' samples.

Written as DNA, the CDR3 is TGTGCCAGCAGGGGGGGAACCTACAATGAGCAGTTCTTC. This sequence encodes CASRGGTYNEQFF. V gene TRBV6-1 combines with J gene TRBJ2-1; D may be TRBD2 (6 bases). With 6 bases removed from V and 2 bases from J, the gap between germline ends came to 8 bases. The CDR3 covers 13 residues. Germline V CDR1 and CDR2: MNHNS, SASEGT.